Described below is a single T cell receptor beta chain sequence and its context. The target antigen is unknown. The sample originates from a study of graft-versus-host responses after intestinal transplantation. At the level of the study: Each recipient received a multivisceral, liver-intestinal, or isolated intestinal graft.

Germline values: CDR1 SEHNR, CDR2 FQNEAQ (reference sequence). V lost 5 bases to trimming and J lost 6 bases; unmatched junction nucleotides: 10. The CDR3 has 14 residues. The protocol was immunoSEQ multiplex PCR, while the TCRdb copy is restricted to in-frame clones and leaves out a portion. The sample consists of fewer than 45,000 clones, 91% of them appearing once. Study-wide results and limits: The authors found GvH clones in recipient marrow, some appearing first in ileum or blood.

Sequencing used PBMCs, obtained around 43 weeks after intestinal transplant. This sequence joins TRBV7-9 and TRBJ2-7; 7 bases line up with TRBD1. This TCR came from a human patient who received an intestinal transplant, so some T cells may come from the graft donor. The CDR3 sequence is CASSLRQGGGEQYF. For the CDR3, the DNA is TGTGCCAGCAGCCTCCGACAGGGCGGCGGCGAGCAGTACTTC.